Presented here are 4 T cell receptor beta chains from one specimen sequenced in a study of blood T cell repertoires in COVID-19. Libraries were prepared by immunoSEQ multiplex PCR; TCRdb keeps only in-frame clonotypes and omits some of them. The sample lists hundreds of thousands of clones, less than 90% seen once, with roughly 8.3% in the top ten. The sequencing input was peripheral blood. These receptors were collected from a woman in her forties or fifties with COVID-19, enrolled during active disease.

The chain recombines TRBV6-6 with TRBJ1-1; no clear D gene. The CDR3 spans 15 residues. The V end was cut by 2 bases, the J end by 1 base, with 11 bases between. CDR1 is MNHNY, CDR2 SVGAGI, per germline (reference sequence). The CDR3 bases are TGTGCCAGCAGTTACGTAGCTCGAGGGAACACTGAAGCTTTCTTT. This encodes CASSYVARGNTEAFF.

CDR3 region: CASRSPQGLDYGYTF. DNA for the CDR3: TGTGCCAGTAGATCCCCCCAGGGGCTCGACTATGGCTACACCTTC. The V gene is TRBV19, the J gene TRBJ1-2; perhaps TRBD1 as D (6 bases). The V and J ends lost 6 bases and 3 bases respectively, with 17 bases between them. The V gene's germline CDR1 is LNHDA and CDR2 SQIVND (reference sequence). The CDR3 runs to 15 residues.

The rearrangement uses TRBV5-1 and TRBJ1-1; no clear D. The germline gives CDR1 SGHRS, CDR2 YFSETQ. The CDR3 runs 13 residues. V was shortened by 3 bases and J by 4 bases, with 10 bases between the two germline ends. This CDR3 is CASSSGRSTEAFF. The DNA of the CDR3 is TGCGCCAGCAGCTCCGGGAGGAGCACTGAAGCTTTCTTT.

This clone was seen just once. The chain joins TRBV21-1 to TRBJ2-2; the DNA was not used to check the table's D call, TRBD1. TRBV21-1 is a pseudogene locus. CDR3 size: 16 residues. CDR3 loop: CASSPYRDVDTGELFF. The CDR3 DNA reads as TGTGCCAGCAGCCCTTACAGGGACGTTGACACCGGGGAGCTGTTTTTT.